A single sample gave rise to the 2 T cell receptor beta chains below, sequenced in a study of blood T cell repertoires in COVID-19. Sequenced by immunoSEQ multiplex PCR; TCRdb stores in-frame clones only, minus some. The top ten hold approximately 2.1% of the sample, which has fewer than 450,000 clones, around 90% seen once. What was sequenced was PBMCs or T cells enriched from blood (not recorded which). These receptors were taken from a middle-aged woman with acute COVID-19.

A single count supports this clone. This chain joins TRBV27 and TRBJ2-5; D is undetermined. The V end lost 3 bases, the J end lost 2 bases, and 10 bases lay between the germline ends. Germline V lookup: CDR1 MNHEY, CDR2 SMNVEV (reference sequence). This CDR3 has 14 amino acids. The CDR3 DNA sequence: TGTGCCAGCAGTTTTAGTCGCGCACAAGAGACCCAGTACTTC. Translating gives CASSFSRAQETQYF.

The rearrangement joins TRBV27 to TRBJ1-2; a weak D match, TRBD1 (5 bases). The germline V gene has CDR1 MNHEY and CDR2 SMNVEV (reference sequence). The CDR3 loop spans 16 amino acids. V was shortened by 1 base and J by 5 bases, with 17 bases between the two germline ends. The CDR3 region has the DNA TGTGCCAGCAGTTTATACCCAGGGCAAAAAGGGTATGGCTACACCTTC. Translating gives CASSLYPGQKGYGYTF.